The sequence of this T cell receptor (beta chain) was determined in a study of CD8+ T cells in alopecia areata. Findings and caveats of the study: Researchers report lesional scalp, most notably alopecia totalis/universalis, outstripped normal scalp in clonality.

Of note for this clone: Its target is unknown.

Sequencing templates came from extracted RNA that was reverse transcribed into cDNA. The assay was immunoSEQ multiplex PCR, and TCRdb's table has in-frame clones only and misses some. Here the sample spans approximately 140,000 clones, over 45% being singletons. The V gene lost 0 bases and the J gene lost 4 bases, with 10 bases spanning the gap. Germline V lookup: CDR1 SGHRS, CDR2 YFSETQ. CDR3 size: 14 residues. The chain recombines TRBV5-1 with TRBJ2-5; D is unresolved. This receptor was taken from a human donor with alopecia areata. Material for sequencing was CD4+ T cells sorted from blood. CDR3 amino acids: CASSLEGTRETQYF. Here the CDR3 DNA reads TGCGCCAGCAGCTTGGAGGGCACTCGAGAGACCCAGTACTTC.